This T cell receptor beta chain is drawn from a study of blood T cell repertoires in COVID-19. Whole-study context: T cells, B-cell-depleted T cells, or PBMCs supplied cDNA or gDNA.

Per the germline V gene, CDR1 is SGHRS and CDR2 is YFSETQ. V dropped 2 bases and J dropped 2; count of bases not matched to a gene: 1. The CDR3 consists of 16 residues. This table comes from immunoSEQ multiplex PCR, and its TCRdb copy is limited to in-frame clones, with some not included. The data hold fewer than 90,000 clones, with around four fifths observed a single time. The receptor's source is a human donor in a cohort sampled during active COVID-19. Source material: peripheral blood. The rearrangement joins TRBV5-1 to TRBJ2-1; TRBD2 aligns across 13 bases. This CDR3 reads CASSLTSGGAYNEQFF. The CDR3 DNA is TGCGCCAGCAGCTTAACTAGCGGGGGGGCCTACAATGAGCAGTTCTTC.